This T cell receptor beta chain was sequenced in a study of T cell repertoires in ileal Crohn's disease. This table comes from immunoSEQ multiplex PCR, and its TCRdb copy is limited to in-frame clones, with some not included. Of about 15,000 clones in the sample, 60% to 85% were seen once. V lost 5 bases and J 5 bases, leaving 21 bases between the germline ends. CDR3 length equals 16 residues. Germline CDR1 reads LNHNV; CDR2 reads YYDKDF (reference sequence). Time point in this sample: neoterminal ileum biopsy at postoperative endoscopy, about 6 months after surgery. Only a few counts were recorded for this clone.

The chain recombines TRBV15 with TRBJ2-5; weak D call: TRBD1 (7 bases). This TCR came from an adult with Crohn's disease. The material sequenced was ileal tissue. The CDR3 sequence: CATSRGGAGGAETQYF. CDR3 bases: TGTGCCACCAGCCGGGGCGGGGCAGGGGGAGCGGAGACCCAGTACTTC.